These 10 T cell receptor beta chains were all obtained from the same sample, sequenced in a study of human T cells and chemical hapten exposure. Treatment: therapeutic diphenylcyclopropenone sensitization with weekly scalp DPC. Individual cDNA molecules had unique molecular identifiers attached to them by the library. Each CDR3 protein is one row after TCRdb ran MiXCR on the reads. The top ten clones hold around 3% of a sample with roughly 4,100 distinct CDR3 sequences, just under 50% of them seen once. Material: whole blood, obtained before DPC sensitization or 2, 6, or about 24 weeks after (not recorded which). These receptors all stem from an adult with alopecia areata. Some clones in this sample may be carry-over from other donors' samples. This table probably holds off-target reads from a library built for another chain.

This chain joins TRBV7-9 and TRBJ2-3, with TRBD2 as a possible D gene (5 bases). The CDR3 is made up of 16 amino acids. Trimming stripped 1 base from V and 0 bases from J, with 11 bases between. Germline values: CDR1 SEHNR, CDR2 FQNEAQ (reference sequence). In DNA form, the CDR3 reads TGTGCCAGCAGCTTAGATGAGGGAAAGAGCACAGATACGCAGTATTTT. This encodes CASSLDEGKSTDTQYF.

Only a few counts were recorded for this clonotype. The chain links TRBV24-1 to TRBJ2-3, with 10 bases fitting TRBD2. The CDR3 has 14 amino acids. V trimming: 12 bases; J trimming: 3 bases; junction bases outside the gene matches: 8. The V gene's germline CDR1 is KGHDR and CDR2 SFDVKD. CDR3: CAPSGSAKTDTQYF. CDR3 DNA: TGTGCCCCTAGCGGGAGTGCGAAAACAGATACGCAGTATTTT.

This clonotype was detected only a few times. The chain links TRBV6-1 to TRBJ2-7, with D perhaps matching TRBD2 (6 bases). The ends were cut back, 1 base at V and 2 bases at J, with 15 bases in the middle. Germline V CDR1 and CDR2: MNHNS, SASEGT. The CDR3 totals 16 residues. The CDR3 coding sequence is TGTGCCAGCAGTGAAGAGGGGACTCGCTTTCCCTACGAGCAGTACTTC. Residues: CASSEEGTRFPYEQYF.

This chain connects TRBV20-1 to TRBJ2-7; D possibly corresponds to TRBD2 (6 bases). CDR1 is DFQATT and CDR2 is SNEGSKA in the germline V gene (reference sequence). V lost 3 bases and J 2 bases, leaving 11 bases between the germline ends. This CDR3 has 13 amino acids. DNA of the CDR3: TGCAGTGCTAGGGGAGGACGGGCCTACGAGCAGTACTTC. Translated: CSARGGRAYEQYF.

CDR3 DNA sequence: TGCAGCGTCCTCATACCGACAGGTACAAGGGACGAGCAGTACTTC. Amino acid sequence: CSVLIPTGTRDEQYF. V is TRBV29-1 and J is TRBJ2-7; D may be TRBD1 (6 bases). Germline values: CDR1 SQVTM, CDR2 ANQGSEA. V lost 6 bases to trimming and J lost 5 bases, with 23 bases between them. CDR3 size: 15 residues.

This clonotype was detected only a few times. V and J are TRBV6-1 and TRBJ2-7; TRBD1 matches 12 bases. The CDR3 has 17 residues. The ends lost 0 bases at V and 7 bases at J; junction bases unmatched: 10. Per the germline V gene, CDR1 is MNHNS and CDR2 is SASEGT. CDR3 residues: CASSEAPRDRGLGEQYF. The CDR3 coding sequence is TGTGCCAGCAGTGAAGCTCCCCGGGACAGGGGGCTCGGAGAGCAGTACTTC.

This clonotype was seen more than once but under ten times. The chain is built from TRBV6-2 or TRBV6-3 and TRBJ2-1; 9 bases agree with TRBD1. The J segment lost 0 bases and the V segment lost 5 bases, leaving 8 bases of the junction unmatched. Germline V gene lookup returns CDR1 MNHEY and CDR2 SVGEGT. The CDR3 length is 17 residues. For the CDR3, the DNA is TGTGCCAGCAGTGGGACAGGGCGAACCCTCTCCTACAATGAGCAGTTCTTC. Protein: CASSGTGRTLSYNEQFF.

This clonotype was counted a few times. The chain has TRBV28 and TRBJ2-5, with unresolved D. CDR1 is MDHEN and CDR2 is SYDVKM in the germline V gene. CDR3 length: 18 amino acids. V was clipped by 7 bases and J by 0 bases, with 24 bases between them. CDR3 in amino acids: CASTGTTIVTEYQETQYF. CDR3 coding DNA: TGTGCCAGCACCGGAACGACCATTGTAACCGAGTACCAAGAGACCCAGTACTTC.

The V and J genes are TRBV29-1 and TRBJ2-5; 10 nucleotides match TRBD2. This CDR3 has 15 residues. Germline values: CDR1 SQVTM, CDR2 ANQGSEA. V gave up 8 bases and J gave up 1 base; unmatched junction bases: 10. The CDR3 loop is CSHARWTSGQETQYF. CDR3 nucleotide sequence: TGCAGCCATGCCCGATGGACTAGCGGCCAAGAGACCCAGTACTTC.

CDR3 in amino acids: CSARDYGSGTISYNEQFF. CDR3 in DNA: TGCAGTGCTAGAGATTACGGTAGCGGGACCATCTCCTACAATGAGCAGTTCTTC. The rearrangement joins TRBV20-1 to TRBJ2-1; 8 nucleotides match TRBD2. This CDR3 has 18 residues. CDR1 DFQATT and CDR2 SNEGSKA come from the germline V gene (reference sequence). J lost 0 bases, V lost 0 bases, and 10 bases had no gene match.